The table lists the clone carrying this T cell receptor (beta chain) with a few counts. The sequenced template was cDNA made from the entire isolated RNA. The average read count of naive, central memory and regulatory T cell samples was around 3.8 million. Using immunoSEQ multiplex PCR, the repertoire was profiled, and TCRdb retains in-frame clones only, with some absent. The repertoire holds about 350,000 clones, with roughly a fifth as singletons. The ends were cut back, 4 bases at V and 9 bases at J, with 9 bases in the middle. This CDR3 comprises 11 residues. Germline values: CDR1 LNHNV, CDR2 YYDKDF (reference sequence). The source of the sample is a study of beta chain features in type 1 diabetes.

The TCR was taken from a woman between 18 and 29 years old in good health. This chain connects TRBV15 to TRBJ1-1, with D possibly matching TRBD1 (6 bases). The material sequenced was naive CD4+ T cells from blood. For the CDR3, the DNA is TGTGCCACCAGCACAGGACAGCAAGCTTTCTTT. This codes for CATSTGQQAFF.